This T cell receptor beta chain derives from a study of shared clonotypes between healthy human individuals. General study findings and limits: Sequencing depth was expected to influence donor clonotype sharing.

Notes on this clone: Its antigen is not known.

Every subset's genomic DNA went evenly onto several immunoSEQ plates. Unsorted PBMC DNA was sequenced on ten immunoSEQ deep assay plates. Data came from immunoSEQ multiplex PCR; TCRdb stores just in-frame clones and leaves some out. The sample consists of about half a million clones, around 73% of them appearing once. All donors qualified as healthy HIV-negative adults and had experienced no recent acute infections or vaccinations. Germline V gene sequence: CDR1 LNHNV, CDR2 YYDKDF (reference sequence). The V segment lost 3 bases and the J segment 5 bases; nucleotides outside the gene matches: 11. The CDR3 is 16 amino acids.

The V and J genes are TRBV15 and TRBJ1-2, with 8 bases lining up with TRBD1. This TCR derives from a woman between 35 and 50 years old in good health. Some clones in this sample may be carry-over from other donors' samples. Source material: PBMCs. CDR3 DNA: TGTGCCACCAGCAGTTCCACACGGACAGGGAGGTATGGCTACACCTTC. This encodes CATSSSTRTGRYGYTF.